What follows are 32 T cell receptor beta chains derived from one specimen sequenced in a study of long-term antiretroviral therapy in people with HIV (dated by TCRdb to the early 2020s). Sequencing of the TRB variable region was done with the immunoSEQ hsTCRB v3.0 assay at survey level resolution. TCRdb retrieved this table from immuneACCESS and kept in-frame rearrangements only. Not all clones are present; in checked studies, unresolved V genes account for under half, and no reason is known for the remainder. This sample comprises 20,000 to 25,000 clones, more than 70% of them detected only once. The ten largest clones represent about 3.5% of the sample. Sequencing was performed on unsorted PBMCs, taken 2.3 years after starting antiretroviral therapy. The receptors shown here come from a man aged 55 to 69 with HIV.

V gene TRBV7-9 combines with J gene TRBJ1-4; TRBD1 agrees at 7 bases. The V and J ends lost 9 bases and 3 bases, in that order; junction bases with no gene match: 13. CDR1 is SEHNR, CDR2 FQNEAQ, per germline (reference sequence). This CDR3 spans 16 amino acids. The CDR3 is CASGGTDSPPNEKLFF. The CDR3 DNA reads TGTGCCAGTGGGGGGACAGATAGTCCTCCTAATGAAAAACTGTTTTTT.

This chain uses TRBV5-1 with TRBJ2-2; D remains unclear. Germline loops: CDR1 SGHRS, CDR2 YFSETQ. The length of the CDR3 is 12 residues. V lost 3 bases and J lost 3, with 3 bases in between. CDR3 loop: CASSSYTGELFF. CDR3 coding DNA: TGCGCCAGCAGCTCATACACCGGGGAGCTGTTTTTT. Complete variable domain (other parts from reference TRBV5-1 and TRBJ2-2): KAGVTQTPRYLIKTRGQQVTLSCSPISGHRSVSWYQQTPGQGLQFLFEYFSETQRNKGNFPGRFSGRQFSNSRSEMNVSTLELGDSALYLCASSSYTGELFFGEGSRLTVL.

The chain employs TRBV7-6 and TRBJ2-1; the match to TRBD1 covers 7 bases. Germline values: CDR1 SGHVS, CDR2 FNYEAQ. The junction had 12 bases not matched to a gene; V was cut back by 5 bases and J by 5 bases. This CDR3 has 16 residues. The chain's CDR3 is CASSLTGASSNNEQFF. CDR3 DNA: TGTGCCAGCAGCCTCACAGGGGCCTCGTCTAACAATGAGCAGTTCTTC.

This chain connects TRBV5-1 to TRBJ2-2; the D is unclear. With 4 bases removed from V and 6 bases from J, the gap between germline ends came to 10 bases. Germline CDR1 reads SGHRS; CDR2 reads YFSETQ. CDR3 size: 13 residues. The CDR3: CASSRIPSGELFF. As DNA, the CDR3 is TGCGCCAGCAGCAGGATCCCATCCGGGGAGCTGTTTTTT.

The chain combines TRBV15 with TRBJ1-4, with TRBD1 identical over 9 bases. The CDR3 is 14 residues long. Per the germline V gene, CDR1 is LNHNV and CDR2 is YYDKDF (reference sequence). V trimming: 3 bases; J trimming: 5 bases; junction bases outside the gene matches: 1. CDR3 in amino acids: CATSSGQGNEKLFF. The CDR3, as DNA: TGTGCCACCAGCAGTGGACAGGGGAATGAAAAACTGTTTTTT. Full variable domain (outside the CDR3, taken from reference TRBV15 and TRBJ1-4): DAMVIQNPRYQVTQFGKPVTLSCSQTLNHNVMYWYQQKSSQAPKLLFHYYDKDFNNEADTPDNFQSRRPNTSFCFLDIRSPGLGDTAMYLCATSSGQGNEKLFFGSGTQLSVL.

V gene TRBV14 combines with J gene TRBJ2-7; perhaps TRBD1 as D (5 bases). Germline CDR1 and CDR2: SGHDN and FVKESK. The CDR3 sequence is 14 residues long. Trimming took off 4 bases at V and 1 base at J, with 11 bases between the two ends. CDR3 sequence reads: CASSPSTVSYEQYF. CDR3 nucleotide sequence: TGTGCCAGCAGCCCTTCGACAGTTTCCTACGAGCAGTACTTC. Variable domain in full (rest from reference TRBV14 and TRBJ2-7): EAGVTQFPSHSVIEKGQTVTLRCDPISGHDNLYWYRRVMGKEIKFLLHFVKESKQDESGMPNNRFLAERTGGTYSTLKVQPAELEDSGVYFCASSPSTVSYEQYFGPGTRLTVT.

This clone has a single count. The chain has TRBV5-1 and TRBJ2-3; maybe TRBD1 (6 bases). The germline CDR1 and CDR2 sequences are SGHRS and YFSETQ. V lost 4 bases and J 10 bases, leaving 22 bases between the germline ends. CDR3 length equals 15 residues. In nucleotides, the CDR3 is TGCGCCAGCAGCGTACAGGGTCCTACCACACATTCGCAGTATTTT. This codes for CASSVQGPTTHSQYF.

The chain recombines TRBV9 with TRBJ2-3, with 9 bases fitting TRBD2. The germline V gene has CDR1 SGDLS and CDR2 YYNGEE. V lost 2 bases and J lost 4; bases outside the gene matches: 2. The length of the CDR3 is 14 residues. In nucleotides, the CDR3 is TGTGCCAGCAGCGTTAGCGGGAGCCCAGATACGCAGTATTTT. Translation: CASSVSGSPDTQYF.

This clone has only one observation. The rearrangement joins TRBV29-1 to TRBJ2-7; D remains unclear. With 5 bases removed from V and 7 bases from J, the gap between germline ends came to 15 bases. The CDR3 is 12 residues long. Germline values: CDR1 SQVTM, CDR2 ANQGSEA. CDR3 sequence (DNA): TGCAGCGTTATGGTAGCCCCCGTAGAGCAGTACTTC. Protein: CSVMVAPVEQYF.

The V and J genes are TRBV18 and TRBJ1-5; 10 bases match TRBD1. Germline CDR1 is KGHSH and CDR2 is LQKENI. The CDR3 length is 17 residues. Trimming at V came to 4 bases and at J to 0 bases, leaving 6 bases not matched to a gene. The CDR3 protein is CASSLTGGRYSNQPQHF. CDR3 nucleotide sequence: TGTGCCAGCTCACTGACAGGGGGCCGATATAGCAATCAGCCCCAGCATTTT. Together with reference TRBV18 and TRBJ1-5, the CDR3 gives the full variable domain: NAGVMQNPRHLVRRRGQEARLRCSPMKGHSHVYWYRQLPEEGLKFMVYLQKENIIDESGMPKERFSAEFPKEGPSILRIQQVVRGDSAAYFCASSLTGGRYSNQPQHFGDGTRLSIL.

This clone was detected once. The chain recombines TRBV10-3 with TRBJ2-6; TRBD1 matches 12 bases. Germline V gives CDR1 ENHRY, CDR2 SYGVKD. V trimming: 2 bases; J trimming: 12 bases; junction bases outside the gene matches: 8. This CDR3 has 16 amino acids. This CDR3 reads CAISEQMGQGAGVLTF. As DNA, the CDR3 is TGTGCCATCAGTGAGCAGATGGGACAGGGGGCTGGCGTCCTGACTTTC.

This clone was observed a few times. Other DNA sequences in the sample encode the same CDR3. This chain joins TRBV7-2 and TRBJ1-5, with 11 nucleotides matching TRBD1. V trimming: 5 bases; J trimming: 6 bases; junction bases outside the gene matches: 9. Per the germline V gene, CDR1 is SGHTA and CDR2 is FQGNSA. The CDR3 runs 16 residues. The CDR3 loop is CASSLTGTGGRQPQHF. The CDR3 DNA is TGTGCCAGCAGCCTTACCGGGACAGGGGGGCGTCAGCCCCAGCATTTT.

This rearrangement joins TRBV10-3 to TRBJ2-2; 8 bases align to TRBD1. Trimming removed 2 bases from V and 1 base from J; junction bases left unmatched: 3. There are 16 residues in the CDR3. Germline V lookup: CDR1 ENHRY, CDR2 SYGVKD. CDR3 protein: CAISERDRQNTGELFF. CDR3 in DNA: TGTGCCATCAGTGAGCGGGACAGGCAGAACACCGGGGAGCTGTTTTTT.

The chain employs TRBV5-1 and TRBJ1-1; no clear D gene. Looked up from germline, CDR1 is SGHRS and CDR2 is YFSETQ. V gave up 5 bases and J gave up 1 base, with 9 bases separating them. The CDR3 totals 13 residues. In nucleotides, the CDR3 is TGCGCCAGCAGACGGACGGCGAACACTGAAGCTTTCTTT. It encodes CASRRTANTEAFF.

Only one count was recorded for this clone. The V and J genes are TRBV28 and TRBJ1-2; tentatively, D is TRBD1 (5 bases). The CDR3 is 19 amino acids. Germline values: CDR1 MDHEN, CDR2 SYDVKM. V dropped 2 bases and J dropped 4 bases, with 26 bases sitting between them. The CDR3 loop is CASSLGVRQGTGARYGYTF. The CDR3 nucleotides are TGTGCCAGCAGTTTAGGAGTTCGTCAAGGAACAGGCGCGCGCTATGGCTACACCTTC.

The chain carries TRBV19 and TRBJ2-1, with a possible D match to TRBD1 (6 bases). Trimming stripped 5 bases from V and 6 bases from J, with 17 bases between. CDR1 and CDR2 from the germline V gene are LNHDA and SQIVND (reference sequence). This CDR3 is 15 amino acids long. CDR3 nucleotides: TGTGCCAGTAGTGTAACAGGGTTAGAGAGCAATGAGCAGTTCTTC. Its protein product is CASSVTGLESNEQFF.

The gene calls are TRBV7-9 and TRBJ2-2, with D possibly being TRBD2 (6 bases). Deletions cut 5 bases from V and 3 bases from J, with 16 bases between. CDR3 length equals 16 residues. Germline CDR1 SEHNR, CDR2 FQNEAQ (reference sequence). The CDR3 bases are TGTGCCAGCAGCCCCCGGAACTGGGGGGACACCGGGGAGCTGTTTTTT. Translating gives CASSPRNWGDTGELFF.

The CDR3: CASSAAASGSVYEQYF. CDR3 coding DNA: TGTGCCAGCAGTGCCGCTGCTAGCGGGAGTGTCTACGAGCAGTACTTC. This rearrangement joins TRBV6-1 to TRBJ2-7; 10 nucleotides line up with TRBD2. Unmatched junction bases numbered 9, after V lost 4 bases and J lost 3 bases. This CDR3 has 16 residues. Germline V gene lookup returns CDR1 MNHNS and CDR2 SASEGT.

The chain employs TRBV2 and TRBJ1-3, with 7 bases identical to TRBD1. Germline V gives CDR1 SNHLY, CDR2 FYNNEI. The CDR3 consists of 14 residues. Unmatched junction bases numbered 4, after V lost 4 bases and J lost 4 bases. CDR3 nucleotides: TGTGCCAGCAGTGCTACAGGGGCGGGAAACACCATATATTTT. As protein: CASSATGAGNTIYF.

The J gene is TRBJ2-1, the V gene TRBV7-3; no definite D call. Deletions cut 5 bases from V and 0 bases from J, with 14 bases between. Germline V gene data show CDR1 as SGHTA and CDR2 as FQGTGA. The CDR3 has 16 amino acids. This chain's CDR3 is CASSAQERGSYNEQFF. The CDR3 DNA reads as TGTGCCAGCAGCGCCCAGGAACGTGGCTCCTACAATGAGCAGTTCTTC.

The chain's CDR3 is CASSRLAGGQETQYF. CDR3 bases: TGTGCCAGCAGTCGACTAGCGGGGGGCCAAGAGACCCAGTACTTC. This chain joins TRBV28 and TRBJ2-5; 13 bases map to TRBD2. The CDR3 is 15 residues long. V lost 5 bases, J lost 1 base, and 1 base stayed unmatched. Germline V lookup: CDR1 MDHEN, CDR2 SYDVKM.

The chain links TRBV5-4 to TRBJ2-1; 8 nucleotides match TRBD2. J was trimmed by 0 bases and V by 0 bases; bases with no gene match: 5. Germline CDR1 SGHNT, CDR2 YYREEE (reference sequence). This CDR3 has 17 amino acids. In DNA, the CDR3 is TGTGCCAGCAGCTTGGGCGGGGGGTTCAGCTCCTACAATGAGCAGTTCTTC. Its protein product is CASSLGGGFSSYNEQFF.

This chain connects TRBV29-1 to TRBJ1-1; a possible D gene is TRBD1 (6 bases). The CDR3 loop spans 13 amino acids. Germline V lookup: CDR1 SQVTM, CDR2 ANQGSEA. Trimming took off 6 bases at V and 5 bases at J, with 16 bases between the two ends. CDR3: CSVQDSRVTEAFF. The DNA for the CDR3 is TGCAGCGTCCAGGACAGTAGGGTGACTGAAGCTTTCTTT.

The V call is TRBV7-3, the J call TRBJ2-1, with 9 nucleotides matching TRBD1. V lost 0 bases and J lost 7; bases outside the gene matches: 7. The CDR3 length is 16 residues. Germline lookup yields CDR1 SGHTA and CDR2 FQGTGA. The CDR3 nucleotides are TGTGCCAGCAGCTTAACAACCGGGACAGGGAAGAATGAGCAGTTCTTC. Amino acids: CASSLTTGTGKNEQFF.

This clone was seen only a few times. This chain joins TRBV7-9 and TRBJ1-3, with D uncertain. Germline V gene sequence: CDR1 SEHNR, CDR2 FQNEAQ (reference sequence). Deletions cut 10 bases from V and 1 base from J, with 14 bases between. The CDR3 consists of 14 residues. The CDR3 region has the DNA TGTGCCATCCTGGATGAGCTGTCTGGAAACACCATATATTTT. Translated: CAILDELSGNTIYF.

This rearrangement joins TRBV29-1 to TRBJ1-1; 7 bases agree with TRBD1. Germline loops: CDR1 SQVTM, CDR2 ANQGSEA. V was clipped by 7 bases and J by 4 bases; unmatched bases: 9. The CDR3 is 13 amino acids. CDR3 coding DNA: TGCAGCGCCGTCAGACAGGGAGGCACTGAAGCTTTCTTT. Protein product: CSAVRQGGTEAFF.

This clone has just one count. This chain joins TRBV18 and TRBJ2-1, with 8 bases lining up with TRBD2. The germline gives CDR1 KGHSH, CDR2 LQKENI. The CDR3 has 15 residues. V lost 6 bases and J lost 4; bases outside the gene matches: 8. The CDR3, as DNA: TGTGCCAGCTCGGCTCGGGAGGGATCTTACAATGAGCAGTTCTTC. It is translated as CASSAREGSYNEQFF.

The V and J genes are TRBV29-1 and TRBJ1-5, with 11 bases aligning to TRBD1. With V trimmed by 7 bases and J by 5 bases, 4 bases remained unmatched. The CDR3 runs 13 residues. CDR1 SQVTM and CDR2 ANQGSEA come from the germline V gene. CDR3 coding DNA: TGCAGCGCAGGACAGGGGGCAGATCAGCCCCAGCATTTT. This gives the protein CSAGQGADQPQHF.

The rearrangement uses TRBV6-1 and TRBJ2-3, with D perhaps matching TRBD1 (7 bases). The V and J ends lost 4 bases and 2 bases respectively, with 22 bases between them. Germline assignment: CDR1 MNHNS and CDR2 SASEGT. This CDR3 spans 18 amino acids. In nucleotides, the CDR3 is TGTGCCAGCAGTGCCTCCAGGGGGGCGGTGTCTCACACAGATACGCAGTATTTT. Protein product: CASSASRGAVSHTDTQYF.

The J gene is TRBJ1-2, the V gene TRBV7-9, with D hard to call. Trimming shortened V by 6 bases and J by 3 bases, and 11 bases separated the two germline ends. The CDR3 length is 13 residues. From germline, CDR1 is SEHNR and CDR2 FQNEAQ (reference sequence). The CDR3 reads CASSPHGDYGYTF. In DNA, the CDR3 is TGTGCCAGCAGTCCCCACGGTGACTATGGCTACACCTTC.

This chain uses TRBV5-1 with TRBJ2-7; TRBD2 agrees at 12 bases. The V gene's germline CDR1 is SGHRS and CDR2 YFSETQ. V shed 4 bases, J shed 10 bases, and the junction held 15 bases outside the gene matches. CDR3 size: 16 residues. CDR3 sequence reads: CASSPNWGLAGDNQYF. The CDR3 nucleotides are TGCGCCAGCAGCCCCAATTGGGGACTAGCGGGTGATAATCAGTACTTC. Based on the CDR3 plus reference TRBV5-1 and TRBJ2-7, the full variable domain is KAGVTQTPRYLIKTRGQQVTLSCSPISGHRSVSWYQQTPGQGLQFLFEYFSETQRNKGNFPGRFSGRQFSNSRSEMNVSTLELGDSALYLCASSPNWGLAGDNQYFGPGTRLTVT.

The chain recombines TRBV2 with TRBJ2-5; 14 bases agree with TRBD2. Germline CDR1 and CDR2: SNHLY and FYNNEI. Germline trimming cut 4 bases from V and 3 bases from J; bases unmatched to any gene: 7. The CDR3 is made up of 17 amino acids. The CDR3 sequence is CASSALMTSGGEETQYF. The DNA of the CDR3 is TGTGCCAGCAGTGCCTTAATGACTAGCGGGGGGGAAGAGACCCAGTACTTC.